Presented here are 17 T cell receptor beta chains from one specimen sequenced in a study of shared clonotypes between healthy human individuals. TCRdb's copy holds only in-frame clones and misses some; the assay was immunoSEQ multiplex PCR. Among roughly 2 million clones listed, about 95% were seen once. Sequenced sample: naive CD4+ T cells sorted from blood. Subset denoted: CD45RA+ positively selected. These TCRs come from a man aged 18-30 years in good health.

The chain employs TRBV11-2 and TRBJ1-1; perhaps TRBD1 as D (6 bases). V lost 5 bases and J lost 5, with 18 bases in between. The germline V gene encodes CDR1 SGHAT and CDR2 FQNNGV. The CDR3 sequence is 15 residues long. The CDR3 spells CASSPSASRGTEAFF. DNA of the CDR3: TGTGCCAGCAGCCCTTCAGCCTCTAGGGGGACTGAAGCTTTCTTT.

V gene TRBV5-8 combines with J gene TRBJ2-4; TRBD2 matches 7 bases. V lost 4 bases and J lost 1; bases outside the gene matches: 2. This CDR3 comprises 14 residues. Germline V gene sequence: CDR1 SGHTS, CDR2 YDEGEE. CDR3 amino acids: CASSGRGAKNIQYF. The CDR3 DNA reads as TGTGCCAGCAGCGGGAGGGGTGCCAAAAACATTCAGTACTTC.

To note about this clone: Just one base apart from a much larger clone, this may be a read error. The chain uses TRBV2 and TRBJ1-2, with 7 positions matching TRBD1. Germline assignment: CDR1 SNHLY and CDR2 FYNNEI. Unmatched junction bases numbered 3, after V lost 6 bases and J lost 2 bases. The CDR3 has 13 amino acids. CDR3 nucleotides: TGTGCCAGCAGCGCGACAGGGAACTATGGCTACACCTTC. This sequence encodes CASSATGNYGYTF.

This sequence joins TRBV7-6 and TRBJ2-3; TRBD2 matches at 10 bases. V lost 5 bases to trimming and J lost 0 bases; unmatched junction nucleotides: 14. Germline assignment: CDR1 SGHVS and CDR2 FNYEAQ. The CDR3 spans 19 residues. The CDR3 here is CASSPGVAGGHASTDTQYF. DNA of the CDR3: TGTGCCAGCAGCCCGGGGGTAGCGGGAGGACACGCTAGCACAGATACGCAGTATTTT.

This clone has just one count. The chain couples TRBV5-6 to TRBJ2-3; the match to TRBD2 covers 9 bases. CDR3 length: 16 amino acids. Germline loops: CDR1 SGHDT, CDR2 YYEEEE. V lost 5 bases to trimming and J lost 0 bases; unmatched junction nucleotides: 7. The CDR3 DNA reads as TGTGCCAGCAGTTTCCGACTAGCGGAGAGCACAGATACGCAGTATTTT. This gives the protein CASSFRLAESTDTQYF.

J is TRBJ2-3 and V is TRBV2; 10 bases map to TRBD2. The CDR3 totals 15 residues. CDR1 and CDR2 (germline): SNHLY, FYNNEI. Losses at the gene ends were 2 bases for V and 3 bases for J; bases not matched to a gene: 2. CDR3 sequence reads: CASSEPSGRTDTQYF. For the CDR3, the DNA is TGTGCCAGCAGTGAACCTAGCGGGAGAACAGATACGCAGTATTTT.

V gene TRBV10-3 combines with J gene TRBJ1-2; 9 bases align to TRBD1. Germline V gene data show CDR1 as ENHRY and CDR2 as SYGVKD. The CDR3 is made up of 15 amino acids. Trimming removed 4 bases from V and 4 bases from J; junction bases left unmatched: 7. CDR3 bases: TGTGCCATCAGTGTCGACAGGGGGGAAAGCTATGGCTACACCTTC. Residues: CAISVDRGESYGYTF.

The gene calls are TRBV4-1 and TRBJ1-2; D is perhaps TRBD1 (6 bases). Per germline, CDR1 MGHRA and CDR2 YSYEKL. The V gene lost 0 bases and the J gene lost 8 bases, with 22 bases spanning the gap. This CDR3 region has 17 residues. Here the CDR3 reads CASSQDAAGAGLGGYTF. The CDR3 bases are TGCGCCAGCAGCCAAGACGCGGCAGGGGCTGGGTTAGGCGGCTACACCTTC.

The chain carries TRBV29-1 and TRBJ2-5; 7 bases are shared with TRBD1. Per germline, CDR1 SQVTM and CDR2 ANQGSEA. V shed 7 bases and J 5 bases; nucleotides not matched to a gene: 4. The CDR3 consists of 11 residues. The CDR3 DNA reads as TGCAGCGGACAGGGTTGGGAGACCCAGTACTTC. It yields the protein CSGQGWETQYF.

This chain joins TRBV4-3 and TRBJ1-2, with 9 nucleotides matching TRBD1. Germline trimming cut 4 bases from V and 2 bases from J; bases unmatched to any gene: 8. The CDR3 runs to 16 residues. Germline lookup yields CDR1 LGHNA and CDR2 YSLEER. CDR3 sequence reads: CASSPNTGGGNYGYTF. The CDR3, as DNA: TGCGCCAGCAGCCCTAACACAGGGGGCGGGAACTATGGCTACACCTTC.

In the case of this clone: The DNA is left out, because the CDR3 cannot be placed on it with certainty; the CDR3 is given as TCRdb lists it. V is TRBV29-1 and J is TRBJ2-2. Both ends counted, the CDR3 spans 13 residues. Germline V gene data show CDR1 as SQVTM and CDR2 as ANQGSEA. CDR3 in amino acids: CSVERFGAGELFF.

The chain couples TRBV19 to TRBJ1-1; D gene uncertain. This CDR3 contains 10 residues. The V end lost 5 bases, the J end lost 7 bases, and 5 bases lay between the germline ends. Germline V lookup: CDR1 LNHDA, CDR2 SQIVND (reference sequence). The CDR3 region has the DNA TGTGCCAGTAGTGTTGTTGAAGCTTTCTTT. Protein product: CASSVVEAFF.

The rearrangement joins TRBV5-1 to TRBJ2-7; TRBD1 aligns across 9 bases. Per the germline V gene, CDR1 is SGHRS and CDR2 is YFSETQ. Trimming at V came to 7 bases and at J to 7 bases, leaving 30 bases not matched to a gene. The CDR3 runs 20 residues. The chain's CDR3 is CASLGIVAPQTGGRGGEQYF. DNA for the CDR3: TGCGCCAGCTTGGGAATAGTCGCACCCCAAACAGGGGGCAGGGGCGGAGAGCAGTACTTC.

CDR3 in amino acids: CASSVRNTIYF. The CDR3 DNA follows: TGTGCCAGCAGTGTGAGGAACACCATATATTTT. The chain joins TRBV2 to TRBJ1-3; D is undetermined. V shed 4 bases and J shed 7 bases, with 5 bases lying between them. The germline gives CDR1 SNHLY, CDR2 FYNNEI. The CDR3 is made up of 11 amino acids.

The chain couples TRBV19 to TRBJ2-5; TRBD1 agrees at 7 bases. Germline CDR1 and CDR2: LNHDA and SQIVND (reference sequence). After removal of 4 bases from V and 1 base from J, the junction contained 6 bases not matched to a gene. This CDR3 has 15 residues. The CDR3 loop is CASSTQGVGQETQYF. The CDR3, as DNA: TGTGCCAGTAGTACCCAGGGGGTAGGCCAAGAGACCCAGTACTTC.

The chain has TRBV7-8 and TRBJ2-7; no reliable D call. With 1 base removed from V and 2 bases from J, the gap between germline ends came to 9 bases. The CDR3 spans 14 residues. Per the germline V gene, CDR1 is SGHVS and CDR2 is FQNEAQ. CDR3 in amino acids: CASSLGGNTYEQYF. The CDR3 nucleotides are TGTGCCAGCAGCTTAGGCGGAAACACCTACGAGCAGTACTTC. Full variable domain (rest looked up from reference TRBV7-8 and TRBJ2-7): GAGVSQSPRYKVAKRGQDVALRCDPISGHVSLFWYQQALGQGPEFLTYFQNEAQLDKSGLPSDRFFAERPEGSVSTLKIQRTQQEDSAVYLCASSLGGNTYEQYFGPGTRLTVT.

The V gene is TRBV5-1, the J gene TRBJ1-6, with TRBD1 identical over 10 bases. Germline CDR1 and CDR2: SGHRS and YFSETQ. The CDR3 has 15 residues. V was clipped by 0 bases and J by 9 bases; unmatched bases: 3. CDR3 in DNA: TGCGCCAGCAGCTTGGCCGGGACAGGGGCTTCACCCCTCCACTTT. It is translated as CASSLAGTGASPLHF.